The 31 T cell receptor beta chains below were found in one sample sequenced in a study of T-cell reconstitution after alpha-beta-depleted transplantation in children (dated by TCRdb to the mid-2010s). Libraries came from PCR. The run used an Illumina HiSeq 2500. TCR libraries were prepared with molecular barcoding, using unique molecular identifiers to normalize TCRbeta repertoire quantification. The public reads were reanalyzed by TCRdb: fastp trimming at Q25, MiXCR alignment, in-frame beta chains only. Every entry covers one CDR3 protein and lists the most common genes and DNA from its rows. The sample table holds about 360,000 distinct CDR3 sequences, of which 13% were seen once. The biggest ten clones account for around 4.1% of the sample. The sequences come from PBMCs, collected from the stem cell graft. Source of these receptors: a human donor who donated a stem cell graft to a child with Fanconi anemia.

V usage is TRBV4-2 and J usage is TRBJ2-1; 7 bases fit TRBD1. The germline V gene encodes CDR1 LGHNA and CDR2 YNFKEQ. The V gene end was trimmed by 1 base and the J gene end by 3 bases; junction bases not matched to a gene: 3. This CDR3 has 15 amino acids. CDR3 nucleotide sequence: TGTGCCAGCAGCCAAGTGACAGGGAGCTACAATGAGCAGTTCTTC. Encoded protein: CASSQVTGSYNEQFF.

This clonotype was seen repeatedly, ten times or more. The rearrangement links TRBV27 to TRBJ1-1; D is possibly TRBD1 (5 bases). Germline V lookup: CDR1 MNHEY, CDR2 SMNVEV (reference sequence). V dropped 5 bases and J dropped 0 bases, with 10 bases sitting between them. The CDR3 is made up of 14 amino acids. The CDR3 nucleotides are TGTGCCAGCAGTAGAGGGGACTTGAACACTGAAGCTTTCTTT. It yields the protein CASSRGDLNTEAFF.

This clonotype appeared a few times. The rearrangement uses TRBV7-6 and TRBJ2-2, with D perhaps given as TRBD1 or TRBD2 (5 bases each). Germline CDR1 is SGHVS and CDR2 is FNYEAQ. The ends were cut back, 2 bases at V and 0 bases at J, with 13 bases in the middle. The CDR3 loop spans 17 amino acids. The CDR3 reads CASSLIPGPPNTGELFF. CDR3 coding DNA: TGTGCCAGCAGCTTAATACCGGGACCCCCGAACACCGGGGAGCTGTTTTTT.

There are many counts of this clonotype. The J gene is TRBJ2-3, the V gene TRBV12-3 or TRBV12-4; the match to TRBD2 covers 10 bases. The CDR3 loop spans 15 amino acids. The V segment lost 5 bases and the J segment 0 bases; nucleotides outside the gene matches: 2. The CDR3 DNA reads TGTGCCAGCAGTCAACTAGCGGGGAGCACAGATACGCAGTATTTT. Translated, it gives CASSQLAGSTDTQYF.

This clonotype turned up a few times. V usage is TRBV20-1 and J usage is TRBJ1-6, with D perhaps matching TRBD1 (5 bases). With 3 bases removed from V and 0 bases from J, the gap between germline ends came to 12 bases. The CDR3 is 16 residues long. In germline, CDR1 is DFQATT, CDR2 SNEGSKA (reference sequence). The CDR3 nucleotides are TGCAGTGCTAGGATAAACAGGAGCTCCTATAATTCACCCCTCCACTTT. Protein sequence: CSARINRSSYNSPLHF.

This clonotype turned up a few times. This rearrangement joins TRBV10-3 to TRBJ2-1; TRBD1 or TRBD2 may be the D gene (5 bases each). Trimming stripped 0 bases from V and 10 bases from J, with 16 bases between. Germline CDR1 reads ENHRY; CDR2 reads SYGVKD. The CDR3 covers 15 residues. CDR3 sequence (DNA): TGTGCCATCAGTGAGTCCCCCGGGGCCCCGGGGGAGCAGTTCTTC. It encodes CAISESPGAPGEQFF.

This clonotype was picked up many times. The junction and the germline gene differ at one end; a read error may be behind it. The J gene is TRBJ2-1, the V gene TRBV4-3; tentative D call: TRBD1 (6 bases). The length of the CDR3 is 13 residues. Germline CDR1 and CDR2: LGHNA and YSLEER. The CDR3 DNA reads TGCGCCAGCAGCCAAGATTCAGGTGGGGGCTTGGTCTTC. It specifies CASSQDSGGGLVF.

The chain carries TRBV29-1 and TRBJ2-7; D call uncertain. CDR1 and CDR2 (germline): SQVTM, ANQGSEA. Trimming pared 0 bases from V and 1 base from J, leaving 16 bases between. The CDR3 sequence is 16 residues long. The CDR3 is CSVEEGSEIGSYEQYF. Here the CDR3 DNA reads TGCAGCGTTGAAGAGGGCTCAGAGATCGGGTCCTACGAGCAGTACTTC.

The CDR3 nucleotides are TGTGCCAGCAGCGTAGGATCCATACAGGGGGGCCAATACAATGAGCAGTTCTTC. As protein: CASSVGSIQGGQYNEQFF. This chain connects TRBV9 to TRBJ2-1; 8 bases are shared with TRBD1. The CDR3 extends over 18 amino acids. Germline trimming cut 0 bases from V and 4 bases from J; bases unmatched to any gene: 12. Germline values: CDR1 SGDLS, CDR2 YYNGEE.

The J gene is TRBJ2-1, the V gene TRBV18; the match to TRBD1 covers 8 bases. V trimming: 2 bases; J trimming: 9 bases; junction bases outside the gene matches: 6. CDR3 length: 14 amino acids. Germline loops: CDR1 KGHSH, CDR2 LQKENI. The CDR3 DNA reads TGTGCCAGCTCACCAGGACAGGGTATCGTTGAGCAGTTCTTC. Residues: CASSPGQGIVEQFF.

CDR3 sequence reads: CASSEGRTSGQETQYF. CDR3 nucleotide sequence: TGTGCCAGCAGTGAAGGCAGGACTAGCGGTCAAGAGACCCAGTACTTC. The chain employs TRBV25-1 and TRBJ2-5, with 10 bases fitting TRBD2. Germline CDR1 is MGHDK and CDR2 is SYGVNS. J was trimmed by 2 bases and V by 2 bases; bases with no gene match: 5. The CDR3 loop spans 16 amino acids.

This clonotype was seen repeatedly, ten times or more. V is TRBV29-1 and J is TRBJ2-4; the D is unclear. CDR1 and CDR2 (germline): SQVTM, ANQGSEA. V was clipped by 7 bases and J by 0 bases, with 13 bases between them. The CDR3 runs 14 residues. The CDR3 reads CSARETLAKNIQYF. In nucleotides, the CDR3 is TGCAGCGCAAGGGAAACCCTAGCCAAAAACATTCAGTACTTC.

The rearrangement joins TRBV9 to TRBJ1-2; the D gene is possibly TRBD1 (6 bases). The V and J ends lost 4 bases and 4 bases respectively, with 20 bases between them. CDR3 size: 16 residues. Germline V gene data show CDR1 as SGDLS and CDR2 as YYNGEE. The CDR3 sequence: CASSLGPGGGIYGYTF. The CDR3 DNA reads TGTGCCAGCAGCCTGGGACCGGGGGGCGGTATCTATGGCTACACCTTC.

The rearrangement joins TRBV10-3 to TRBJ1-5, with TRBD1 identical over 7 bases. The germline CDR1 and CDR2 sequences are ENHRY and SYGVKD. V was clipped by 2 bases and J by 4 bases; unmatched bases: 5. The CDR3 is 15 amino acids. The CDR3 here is CAISEGTAKNQPQHF. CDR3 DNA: TGTGCCATCAGTGAGGGGACAGCTAAGAATCAGCCCCAGCATTTT.

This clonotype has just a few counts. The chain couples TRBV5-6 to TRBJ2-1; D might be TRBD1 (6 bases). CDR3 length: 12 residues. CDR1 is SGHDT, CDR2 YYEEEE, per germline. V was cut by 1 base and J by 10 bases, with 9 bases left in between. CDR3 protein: CASSLLQGEQFF. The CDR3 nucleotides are TGTGCCAGCAGCTTGCTACAGGGAGAGCAGTTCTTC.

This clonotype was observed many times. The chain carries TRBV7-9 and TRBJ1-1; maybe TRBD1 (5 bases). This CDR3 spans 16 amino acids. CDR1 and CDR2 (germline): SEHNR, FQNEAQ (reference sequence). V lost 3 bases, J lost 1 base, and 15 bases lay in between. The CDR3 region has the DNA TGTGCCAGCAGCTTTCTTCAGGGAGGCCCGAACACTGAAGCTTTCTTT. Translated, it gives CASSFLQGGPNTEAFF.

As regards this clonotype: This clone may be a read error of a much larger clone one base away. CDR3 residues: CASSRQVSTDTQYF. The CDR3 region has the DNA TGTGCCAGCAGCCGACAGGTTAGCACAGATACGCAGTATTTT. The V call is TRBV12-3 or TRBV12-4, the J call TRBJ2-3, with a tentative D call TRBD1 (6 bases). The V and J ends lost 6 bases and 0 bases respectively, with 10 bases between them. The CDR3 has 14 amino acids.

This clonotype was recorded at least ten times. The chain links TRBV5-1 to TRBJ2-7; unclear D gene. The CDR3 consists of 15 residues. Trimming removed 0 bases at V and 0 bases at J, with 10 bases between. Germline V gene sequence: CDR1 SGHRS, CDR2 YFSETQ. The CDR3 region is CASSLGDGSSYEQYF. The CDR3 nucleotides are TGCGCCAGCAGCTTGGGAGACGGAAGCTCCTACGAGCAGTACTTC.

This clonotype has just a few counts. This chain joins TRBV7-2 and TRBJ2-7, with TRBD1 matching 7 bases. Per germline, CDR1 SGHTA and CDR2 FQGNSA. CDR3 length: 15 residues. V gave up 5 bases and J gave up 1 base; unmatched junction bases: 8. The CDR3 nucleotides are TGTGCCAGCAGCACGGACAGGTCCGCATCCTACGAGCAGTACTTC. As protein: CASSTDRSASYEQYF.

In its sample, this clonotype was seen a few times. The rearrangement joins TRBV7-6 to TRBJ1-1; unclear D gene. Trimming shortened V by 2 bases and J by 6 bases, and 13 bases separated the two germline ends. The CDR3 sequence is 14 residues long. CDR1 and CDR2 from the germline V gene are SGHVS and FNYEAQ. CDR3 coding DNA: TGTGCCAGCAGCTTAACTGTTCGTGGGGCTGAAGCTTTCTTT. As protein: CASSLTVRGAEAFF.

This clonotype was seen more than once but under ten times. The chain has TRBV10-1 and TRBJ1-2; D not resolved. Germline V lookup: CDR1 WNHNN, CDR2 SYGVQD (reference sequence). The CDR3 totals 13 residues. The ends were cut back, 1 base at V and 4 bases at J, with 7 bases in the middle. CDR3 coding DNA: TGCGCCAGCAGTGAGTACAGCTCCTATGGCTACACCTTC. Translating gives CASSEYSSYGYTF.

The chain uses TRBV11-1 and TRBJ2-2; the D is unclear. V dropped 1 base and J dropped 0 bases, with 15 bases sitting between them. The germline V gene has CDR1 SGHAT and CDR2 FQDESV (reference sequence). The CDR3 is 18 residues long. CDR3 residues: CASSLEWDARPNTGELFF. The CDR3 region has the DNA TGTGCCAGCAGCTTAGAATGGGATGCCAGGCCGAACACCGGGGAGCTGTTTTTT.

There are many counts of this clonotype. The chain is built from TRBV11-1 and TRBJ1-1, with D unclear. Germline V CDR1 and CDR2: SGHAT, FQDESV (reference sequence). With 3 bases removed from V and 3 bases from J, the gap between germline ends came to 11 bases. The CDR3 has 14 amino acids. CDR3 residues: CASSFRVGYTEAFF. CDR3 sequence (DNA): TGTGCCAGCAGCTTTCGGGTGGGGTACACTGAAGCTTTCTTT.

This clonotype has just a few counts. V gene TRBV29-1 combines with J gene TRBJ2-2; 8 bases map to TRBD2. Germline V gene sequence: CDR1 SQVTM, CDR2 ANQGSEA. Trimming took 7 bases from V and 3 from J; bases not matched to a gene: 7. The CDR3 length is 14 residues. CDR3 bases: TGCAGCGCACGCGGGGGGATCGACACCGGGGAGCTGTTTTTT. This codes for CSARGGIDTGELFF.

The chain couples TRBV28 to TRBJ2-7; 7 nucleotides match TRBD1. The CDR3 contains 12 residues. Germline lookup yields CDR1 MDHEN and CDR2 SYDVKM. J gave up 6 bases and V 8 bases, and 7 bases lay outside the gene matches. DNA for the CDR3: TGTGCCAGCGGTTACAGGGGACGCGAGCAGTACGTC. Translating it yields CASGYRGREQYV.

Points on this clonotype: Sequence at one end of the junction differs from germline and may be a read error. This chain's CDR3 is CATSLVDGGELFF. The CDR3 nucleotides are TGTGCCACCAGCTTAGTTGATGGAGGGGAGCTGTTTTTT. This sequence joins TRBV7-9 and TRBJ2-2; D unclear. This CDR3 has 13 residues. CDR1 is SEHNR and CDR2 is FQNEAQ in the germline V gene (reference sequence). The full variable domain, in which reference TRBV7-9 and TRBJ2-2 provide the parts outside the CDR3, is DTGVSQNPRHKITKRGQNVTFRCDPISEHNRLYWYRQTLGQGPEFLTYFQNEAQLEKSRLLSDRFSAERPKGSFSTLEIQRTEQGDSAMYLCATSLVDGGELFFGEGSRLTVL.

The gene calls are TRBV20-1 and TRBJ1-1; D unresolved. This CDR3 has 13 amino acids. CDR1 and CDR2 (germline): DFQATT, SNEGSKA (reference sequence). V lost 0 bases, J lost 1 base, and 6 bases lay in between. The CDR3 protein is CSARDRSNTEAFF. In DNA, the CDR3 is TGCAGTGCTAGAGATCGGTCGAACACTGAAGCTTTCTTT.

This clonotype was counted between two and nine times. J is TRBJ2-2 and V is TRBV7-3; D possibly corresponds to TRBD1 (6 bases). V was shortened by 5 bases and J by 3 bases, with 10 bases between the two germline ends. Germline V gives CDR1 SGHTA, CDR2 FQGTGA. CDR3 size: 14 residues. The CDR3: CASSQDRYTGELFF. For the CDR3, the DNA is TGTGCCAGCAGCCAGGACAGATACACCGGGGAGCTGTTTTTT.

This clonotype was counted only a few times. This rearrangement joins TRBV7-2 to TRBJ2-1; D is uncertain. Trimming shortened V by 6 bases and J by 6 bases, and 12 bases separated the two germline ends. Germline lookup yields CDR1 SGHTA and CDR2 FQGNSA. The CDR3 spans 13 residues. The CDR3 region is CASSHPWGNEQFF. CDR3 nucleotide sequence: TGTGCCAGCAGTCACCCCTGGGGCAATGAGCAGTTCTTC.

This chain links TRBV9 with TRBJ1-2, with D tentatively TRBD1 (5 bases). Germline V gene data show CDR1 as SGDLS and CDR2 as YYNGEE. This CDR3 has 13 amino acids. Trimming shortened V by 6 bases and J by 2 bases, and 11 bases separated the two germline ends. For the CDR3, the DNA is TGTGCCAGCAACCGGGACCGCAACTATGGCTACACCTTC. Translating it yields CASNRDRNYGYTF.

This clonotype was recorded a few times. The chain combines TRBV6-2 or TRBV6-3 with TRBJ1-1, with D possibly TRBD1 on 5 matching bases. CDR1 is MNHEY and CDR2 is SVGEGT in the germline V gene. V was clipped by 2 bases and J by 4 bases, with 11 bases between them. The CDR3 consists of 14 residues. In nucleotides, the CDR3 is TGTGCCAGCAGTTACAGGGGCGGTAGCACTGAAGCTTTCTTT. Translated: CASSYRGGSTEAFF.